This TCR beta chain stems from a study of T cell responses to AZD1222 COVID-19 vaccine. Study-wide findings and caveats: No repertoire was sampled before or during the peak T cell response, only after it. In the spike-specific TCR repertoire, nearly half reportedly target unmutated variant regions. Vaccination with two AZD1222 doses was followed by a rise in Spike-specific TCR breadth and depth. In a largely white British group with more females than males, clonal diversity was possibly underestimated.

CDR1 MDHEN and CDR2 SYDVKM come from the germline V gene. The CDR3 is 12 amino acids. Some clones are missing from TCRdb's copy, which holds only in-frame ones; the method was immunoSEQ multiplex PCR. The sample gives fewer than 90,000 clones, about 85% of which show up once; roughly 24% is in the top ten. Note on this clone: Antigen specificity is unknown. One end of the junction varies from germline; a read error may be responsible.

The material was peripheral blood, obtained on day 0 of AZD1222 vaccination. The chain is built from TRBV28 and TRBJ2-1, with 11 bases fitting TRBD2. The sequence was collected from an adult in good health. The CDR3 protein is CASSQLAGVLIF. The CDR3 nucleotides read TGTGCCAGCAGTCAACTAGCGGGAGTCTTGATCTTC.